This entry concerns a single T cell receptor beta chain. The sample holds one count of this clone. No antigen is known for it. The input lacks base qualities; no much larger clone sits a single base away. The data are from a study of CD4 T cells in relation to SARS-CoV-2 and coronaviruses (dated by TCRdb to the early 2020s). Background for the entire study: Shared crossreactive spike epitopes were mapped to their HLA restriction using patient-derived lymphoblastoid cell lines. At the level of individual TCR clonotypes, the study measured memory CD4+ T cell crossreactivity between SARS-CoV-2 spike protein and common cold coronavirus spike proteins. The Adaptive Biotechnologies TCR-sequencing kit was used to sequence samples from three pre-COVID donors and the naive versus memory experiments, whereas other data were Illumina-based. A different TCR-beta assay, based on Illumina, was used to sequence expansion assays from other donors in the study.

CD4+ T cells from unexposed donors were collected before the COVID-19 pandemic (2011-2018). Naive and memory CD4+ T cells were separated from cryopreserved PBMCs through CD4 enrichment, which was followed by EasySep naive CD4+ T cell enrichment. The leukapheresis product for the unexposed donors was obtained through commercial purchase. Ficoll-Paque PLUS gradient centrifugation was used to isolate PBMCs from leukapheresis product or whole blood. PBMCs were either cryopreserved at -140 degrees C or used fresh in the expansion assay. The QIAamp Micro DNA Kit was used to extract genomic DNA from the CD4+ T cells. Points the paper makes about the study in general: Small numbers of patients and of tested TCRs limited the study. Crossreactive clones showed significantly weaker SARS-CoV-2-driven expansion than monoreactive clones, consistent with antigenic imprinting. Crossreactivity analysis centred on spike protein, so crossreactivity against other viral proteins was not assessed. Memory CD4+ clonotypes crossrecognizing SARS-CoV-2 and at least one common cold coronavirus spike were found in approximately 65% of donors. Pre-pandemic and post-infection samples were not both contributed by any donor, so tracing of the source of pre-existing responses was limited. Naive versus memory sequencing indicated that memory recall responses, rather than primary responses primed during culture, are detected by the assay.

The germline V gene sets CDR1 to KGHSH and CDR2 to LQKENI. From the cysteine through the phenylalanine, the CDR3 covers 15 amino acids. Of the read, only the CDR3 DNA is kept; its 45 bases are in frame from base 1. The V and J ends are trimmed by 3 bases and 0 bases, leaving 12 bases between them. Uncultured naive and memory CD4+ T cell DNA received deep-resolution immunoSEQ TCR-beta sequencing. Per the original workflow: Preprocessing removed nonproductive sequences and CDR3s not starting with C, not ending with F or W, or shorter than 7 amino acids. Cultured and uncultured naive and memory CD4+ repertoires were searched for previously identified spike- and CEF-reactive CDR3s. CDR3 homology was quantified as pairwise Levenshtein distance, calculated with the stringdist R package after three terminal residues were trimmed from each end. The source is immuneACCESS, and TCRdb retained only in-frame sequences with V and J called. Part of the clones is not carried over; for the studies checked, unresolved V genes explain less than half of this, and the remainder is unexplained. D and trimming come from the DNA, and the V and J calls and clone size come from that table. The sample profile shows about 68,000 clones; 93% of them were found once. Approximately 0.21% of the sample rests with the top ten.

The sequence derives from a human donor in good health. The rearrangement joined TRBV18 to TRBJ2-7; the D call could be TRBD1 or TRBD2, with each sharing 5 bases. The sample taken for sequencing was naive CD4+ T cells from PBMCs. According to the study, the label for this sample's cell subset or site signals: naive CD4+ T cells isolated by negative enrichment. In nucleotide form, the sequence is TGTGCCAGCTCACCTCCGGGACCTAACTCCTACGAGCAGTACTTC. Protein translation: CASSPPGPNSYEQYF.